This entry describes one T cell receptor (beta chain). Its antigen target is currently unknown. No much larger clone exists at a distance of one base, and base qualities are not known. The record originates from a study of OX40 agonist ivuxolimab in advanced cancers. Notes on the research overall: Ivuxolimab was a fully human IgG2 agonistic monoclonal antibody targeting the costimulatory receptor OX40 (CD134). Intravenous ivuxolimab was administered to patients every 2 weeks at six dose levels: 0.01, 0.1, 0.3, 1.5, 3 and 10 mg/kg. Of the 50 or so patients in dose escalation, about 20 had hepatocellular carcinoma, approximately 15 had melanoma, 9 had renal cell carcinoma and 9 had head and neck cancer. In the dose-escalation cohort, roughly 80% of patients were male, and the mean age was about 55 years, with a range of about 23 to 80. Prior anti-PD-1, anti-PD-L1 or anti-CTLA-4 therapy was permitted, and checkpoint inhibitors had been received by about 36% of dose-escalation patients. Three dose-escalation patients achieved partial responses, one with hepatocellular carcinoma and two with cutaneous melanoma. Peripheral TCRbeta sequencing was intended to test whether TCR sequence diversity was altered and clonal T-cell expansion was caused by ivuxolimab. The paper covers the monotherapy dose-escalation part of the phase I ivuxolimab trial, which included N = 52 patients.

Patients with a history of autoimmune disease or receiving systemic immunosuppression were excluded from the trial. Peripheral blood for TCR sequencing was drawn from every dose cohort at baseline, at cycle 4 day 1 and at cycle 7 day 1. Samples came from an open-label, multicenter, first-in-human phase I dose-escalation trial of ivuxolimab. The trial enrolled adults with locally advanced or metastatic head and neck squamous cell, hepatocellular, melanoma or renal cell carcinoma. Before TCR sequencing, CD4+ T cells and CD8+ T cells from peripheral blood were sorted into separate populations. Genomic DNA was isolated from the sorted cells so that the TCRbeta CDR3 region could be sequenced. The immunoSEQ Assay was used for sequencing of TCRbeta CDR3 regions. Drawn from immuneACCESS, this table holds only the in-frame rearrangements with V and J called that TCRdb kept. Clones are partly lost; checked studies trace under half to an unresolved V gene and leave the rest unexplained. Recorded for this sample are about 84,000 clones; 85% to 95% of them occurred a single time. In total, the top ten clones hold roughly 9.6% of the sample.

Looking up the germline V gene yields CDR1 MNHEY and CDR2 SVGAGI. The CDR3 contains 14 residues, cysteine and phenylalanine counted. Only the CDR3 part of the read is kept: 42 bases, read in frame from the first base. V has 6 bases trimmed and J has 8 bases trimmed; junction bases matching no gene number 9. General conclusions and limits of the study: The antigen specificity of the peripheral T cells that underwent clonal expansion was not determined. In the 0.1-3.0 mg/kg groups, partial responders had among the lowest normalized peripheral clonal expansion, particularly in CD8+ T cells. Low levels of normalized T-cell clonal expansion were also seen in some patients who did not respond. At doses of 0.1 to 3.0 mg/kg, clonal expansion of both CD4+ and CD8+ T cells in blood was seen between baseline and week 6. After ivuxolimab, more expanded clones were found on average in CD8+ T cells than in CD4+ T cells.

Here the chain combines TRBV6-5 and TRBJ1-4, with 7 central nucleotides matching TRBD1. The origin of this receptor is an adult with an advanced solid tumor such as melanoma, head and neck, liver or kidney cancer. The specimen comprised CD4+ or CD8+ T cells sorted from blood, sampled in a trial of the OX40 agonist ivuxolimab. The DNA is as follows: TGTGCCAGCAGAGGACCGGGACAGAAGGAAAAACTGTTTTTT. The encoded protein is CASRGPGQKEKLFF.